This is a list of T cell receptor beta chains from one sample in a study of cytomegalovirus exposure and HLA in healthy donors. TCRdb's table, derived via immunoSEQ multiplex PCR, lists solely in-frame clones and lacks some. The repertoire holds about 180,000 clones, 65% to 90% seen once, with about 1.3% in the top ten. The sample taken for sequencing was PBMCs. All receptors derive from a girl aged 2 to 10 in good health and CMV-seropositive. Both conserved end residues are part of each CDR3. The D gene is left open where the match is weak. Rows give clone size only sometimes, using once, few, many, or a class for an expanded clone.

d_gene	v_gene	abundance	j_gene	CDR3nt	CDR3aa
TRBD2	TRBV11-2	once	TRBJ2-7	TGTGCCAGCAGCTCTAGACTGGAGCGGGAGTCGTTCTACGAGCAGTACTTC	CASSSRLERESFYEQYF
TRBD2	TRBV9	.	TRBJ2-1	TGTGCCAGCAGCGTAGGGCCTAGCGGATACAATGAGCAGTTCTTC	CASSVGPSGYNEQFF
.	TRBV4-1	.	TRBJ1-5	TGCGCCAGCAGCCAAGATGGGCAGATCAATCAGCCCCAGCATTTT	CASSQDGQINQPQHF
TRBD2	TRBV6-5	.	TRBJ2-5	TGTGCCTCAAAGGGACTAGATAAAGAGACCCAGTACTTC	CASKGLDKETQYF
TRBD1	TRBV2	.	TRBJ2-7	TGTGCCAGCCTCAACAGGGGCGCTGGGCAGTACTTC	CASLNRGAGQYF
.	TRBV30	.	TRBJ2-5	TGTGCCTGGAGTTCTGGGGCCATCGGAGAGACCCAGTACTTC	CAWSSGAIGETQYF
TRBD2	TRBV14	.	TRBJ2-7	TGTGCCAGCAGCCGTTGGACTAGCGCGGGCGAGCAGTACTTC	CASSRWTSAGEQYF
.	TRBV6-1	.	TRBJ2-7	TGTGCCAGCAGGTCGACAATTCCCTACGAGCAGTACTTC	CASRSTIPYEQYF
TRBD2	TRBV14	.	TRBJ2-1	TGTGCCAGCAGCCAACCCGAGCCCGGGAGGGGGAGGAATGAGCAGTTCTTC	CASSQPEPGRGRNEQFF
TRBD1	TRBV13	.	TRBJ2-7	TGTGCCAGCAGCTTAATTTCGGACAGGGGTCTAAAGTACTTC	CASSLISDRGLKYF
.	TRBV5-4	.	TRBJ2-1	TGTGCCAGCAGCTTGGAGCTGAGCTCCTACAATGAGCAGTTCTTC	CASSLELSSYNEQFF
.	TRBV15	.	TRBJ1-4	TGTGCCACCAGTTCGACCCGGGGTTCTAATGAAAAACTGTTTTTT	CATSSTRGSNEKLFF
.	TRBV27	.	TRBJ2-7	TGTGCCAGCAGGCTTAGAGGGCCCTACGAGCAGTACTTC	CASRLRGPYEQYF
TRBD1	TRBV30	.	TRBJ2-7	TGTGCCTGGAGTGTTGGACAGGGGCAACTAAGATACTTC	CAWSVGQGQLRYF
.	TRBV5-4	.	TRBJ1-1	TGTGCCAGCAGGTTAGACAGGCGGAACACTGAAGCTTTCTTT	CASRLDRRNTEAFF
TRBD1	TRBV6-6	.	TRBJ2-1	TGTGCCAGCAGCCCGGGACAGGGGATATTAATTGAGCAGTTCTTC	CASSPGQGILIEQFF
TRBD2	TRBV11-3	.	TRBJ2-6	TGTGCCAGCAGCTTTTCTAGCGGGAGGAGCTCTGGGGCCAACGTCCTGACTTTC	CASSFSSGRSSGANVLTF
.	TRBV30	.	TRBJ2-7	TGTGCCTGGGGTCACTCCTACGAGCAGTACTTC	CAWGHSYEQYF
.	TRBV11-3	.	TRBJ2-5	TGTGCCAGCAGCTCCCCCTGGGGTGGGAGAGTTGAGACCCAGTACTTC	CASSSPWGGRVETQYF
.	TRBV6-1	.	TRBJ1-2	TGTGCCAGCATCCCCAGGGGACCCCTCTATGGCTACACCTTC	CASIPRGPLYGYTF
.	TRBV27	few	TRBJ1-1	TGTGCCAGCCAAAACAGGGCCCGAGCTTTCTTT	CASQNRARAFF
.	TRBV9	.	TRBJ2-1	TGTGCCAGCAGCGTAGATCCAGTTTCCTACAATGAGCAGTTCTTC	CASSVDPVSYNEQFF
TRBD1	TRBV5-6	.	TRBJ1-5	TGTGCCAGCAGCTTAGGTACAGGGGTTGGTCAGCCCCAGCATTTT	CASSLGTGVGQPQHF
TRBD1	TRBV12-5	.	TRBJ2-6	TGTGCTAGTGGTACAGAGGACAGGGGGAATTTTGGGGCCAACGTCCTGACTTTC	CASGTEDRGNFGANVLTF
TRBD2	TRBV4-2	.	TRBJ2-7	TGTGCCAGCAGCCAAGGTTCCGGCGGGAGCTCCTACGAGCAGTACTTC	CASSQGSGGSSYEQYF
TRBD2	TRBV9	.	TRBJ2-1	TGTGCCAGCAGCGTAGGGGGGAGCGGGAGCCCCTACAATGAGCAGTTCTTC	CASSVGGSGSPYNEQFF
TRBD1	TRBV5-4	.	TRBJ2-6	TGTGCCAGCAGCTGGTTTGACAGGGGTCCCTTCTCTGGGGCCAACGTCCTGACTTTC	CASSWFDRGPFSGANVLTF
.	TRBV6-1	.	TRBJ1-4	TGTGCCAGCAGTGCAGGGCTCTATGAAAAACTGTTTTTT	CASSAGLYEKLFF
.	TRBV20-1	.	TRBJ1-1	TGCAGTGCTGCCGGGACAAGGGGAGCTTTCTTT	CSAAGTRGAFF
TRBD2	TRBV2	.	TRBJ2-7	TGTGCCAGCAGTGAACTGGCTAGCGGGAGTCATCAGCAGTACTTC	CASSELASGSHQQYF